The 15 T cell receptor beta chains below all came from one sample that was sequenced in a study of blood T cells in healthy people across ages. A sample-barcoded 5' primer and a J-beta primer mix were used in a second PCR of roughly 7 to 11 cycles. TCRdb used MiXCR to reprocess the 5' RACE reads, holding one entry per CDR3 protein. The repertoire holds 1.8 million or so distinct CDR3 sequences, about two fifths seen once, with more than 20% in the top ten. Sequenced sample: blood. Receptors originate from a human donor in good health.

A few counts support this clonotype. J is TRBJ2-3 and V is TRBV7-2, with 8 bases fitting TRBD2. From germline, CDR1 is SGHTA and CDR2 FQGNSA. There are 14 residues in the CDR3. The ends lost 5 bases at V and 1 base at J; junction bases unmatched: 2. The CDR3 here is CASSPSGRTDTQYF. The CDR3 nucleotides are TGTGCCAGCAGCCCTAGCGGGCGCACAGATACGCAGTATTTT. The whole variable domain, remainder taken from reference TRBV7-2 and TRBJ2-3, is GAGVSQSPSNKVTEKGKDVELRCDPISGHTALYWYRQSLGQGLEFLIYFQGNSAPDKSGLPSDRFSAERTGGSVSTLTIQRTQQEDSAVYLCASSPSGRTDTQYFGPGTRLTVL.

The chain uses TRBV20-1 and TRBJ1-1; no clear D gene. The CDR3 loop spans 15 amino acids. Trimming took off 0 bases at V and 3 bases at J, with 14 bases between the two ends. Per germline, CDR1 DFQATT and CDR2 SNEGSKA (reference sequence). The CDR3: CSARDRPGGDTEAFF. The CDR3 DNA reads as TGCAGTGCTAGAGATCGCCCCGGTGGGGACACTGAAGCTTTCTTT.

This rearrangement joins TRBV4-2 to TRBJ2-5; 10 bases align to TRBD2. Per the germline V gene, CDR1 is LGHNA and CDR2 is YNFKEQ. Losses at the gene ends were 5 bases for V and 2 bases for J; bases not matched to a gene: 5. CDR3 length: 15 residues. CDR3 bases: TGTGCCAGCAGCTACAGGACTAGCGGACAAGAGACCCAGTACTTC. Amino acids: CASSYRTSGQETQYF.

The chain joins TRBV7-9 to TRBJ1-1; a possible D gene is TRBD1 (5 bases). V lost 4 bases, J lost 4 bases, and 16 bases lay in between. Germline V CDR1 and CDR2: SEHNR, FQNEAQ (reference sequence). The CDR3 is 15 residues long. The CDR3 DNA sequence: TGTGCCAGCAGCTCCAGACAGCCCGGGACCACTGAAGCTTTCTTT. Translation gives CASSSRQPGTTEAFF.

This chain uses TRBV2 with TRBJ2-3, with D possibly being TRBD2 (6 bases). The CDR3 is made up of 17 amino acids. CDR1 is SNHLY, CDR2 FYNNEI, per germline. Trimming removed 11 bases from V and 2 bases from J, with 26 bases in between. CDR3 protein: CAGKRRTINDYTDTQYF. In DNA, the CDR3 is TGTGCCGGCAAAAGGAGGACTATCAACGATTACACAGATACGCAGTATTTT.

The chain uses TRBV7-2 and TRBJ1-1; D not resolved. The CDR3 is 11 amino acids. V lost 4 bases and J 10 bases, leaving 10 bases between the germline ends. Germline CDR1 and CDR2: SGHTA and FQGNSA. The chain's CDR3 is CASSSLAPAFF. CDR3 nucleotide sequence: TGTGCCAGCAGCTCCCTAGCCCCAGCTTTCTTT.

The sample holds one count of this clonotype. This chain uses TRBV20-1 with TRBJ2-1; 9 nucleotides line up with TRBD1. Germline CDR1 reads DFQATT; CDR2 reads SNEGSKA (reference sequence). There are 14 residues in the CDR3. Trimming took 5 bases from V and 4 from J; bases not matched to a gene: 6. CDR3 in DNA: TGCAGTGCTCTTATAGGACAGGGGTACAATGAGCAGTTCTTC. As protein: CSALIGQGYNEQFF.

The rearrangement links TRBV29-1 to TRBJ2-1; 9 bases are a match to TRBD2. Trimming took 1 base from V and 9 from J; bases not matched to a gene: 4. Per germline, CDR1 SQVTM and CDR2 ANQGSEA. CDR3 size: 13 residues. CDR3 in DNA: TGCAGCGTTGAAGCGGGGACTAGCACTGAGCAGTTCTTC. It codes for CSVEAGTSTEQFF.

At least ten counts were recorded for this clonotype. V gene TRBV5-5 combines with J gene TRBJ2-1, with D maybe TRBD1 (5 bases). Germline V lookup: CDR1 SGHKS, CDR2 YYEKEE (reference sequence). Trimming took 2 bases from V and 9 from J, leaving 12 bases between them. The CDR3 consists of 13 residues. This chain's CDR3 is CASSFVGVFEQFF. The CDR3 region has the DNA TGTGCCAGCAGCTTCGTAGGGGTTTTTGAGCAGTTCTTC.

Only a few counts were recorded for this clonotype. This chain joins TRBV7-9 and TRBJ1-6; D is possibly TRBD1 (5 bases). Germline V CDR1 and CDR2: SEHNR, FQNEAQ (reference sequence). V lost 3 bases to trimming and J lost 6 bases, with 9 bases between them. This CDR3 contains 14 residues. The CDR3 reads CASSFSGINSPLHF. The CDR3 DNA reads TGTGCCAGCAGCTTTTCAGGGATTAATTCACCCCTCCACTTT.

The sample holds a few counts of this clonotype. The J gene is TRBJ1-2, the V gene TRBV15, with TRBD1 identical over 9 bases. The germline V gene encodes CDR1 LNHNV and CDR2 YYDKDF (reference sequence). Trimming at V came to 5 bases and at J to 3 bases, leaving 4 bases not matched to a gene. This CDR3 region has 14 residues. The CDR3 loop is CATSQDRGDYGYTF. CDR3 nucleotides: TGTGCCACCAGCCAGGACAGGGGAGACTATGGCTACACCTTC.

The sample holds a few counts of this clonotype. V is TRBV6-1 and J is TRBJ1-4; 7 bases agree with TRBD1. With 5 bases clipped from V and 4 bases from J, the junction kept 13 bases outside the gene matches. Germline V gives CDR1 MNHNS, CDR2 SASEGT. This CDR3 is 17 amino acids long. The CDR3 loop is CASSRDSDNYLNEKLFF. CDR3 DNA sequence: TGTGCCAGCAGTAGGGACAGTGACAACTACCTTAATGAAAAACTGTTTTTT.

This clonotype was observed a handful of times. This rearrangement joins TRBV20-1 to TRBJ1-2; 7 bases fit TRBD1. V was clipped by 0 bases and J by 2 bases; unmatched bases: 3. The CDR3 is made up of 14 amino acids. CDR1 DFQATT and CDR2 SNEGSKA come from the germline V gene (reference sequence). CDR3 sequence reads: CSARDRRGNYGYTF. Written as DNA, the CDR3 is TGCAGTGCTAGAGATCGCAGGGGGAACTATGGCTACACCTTC.

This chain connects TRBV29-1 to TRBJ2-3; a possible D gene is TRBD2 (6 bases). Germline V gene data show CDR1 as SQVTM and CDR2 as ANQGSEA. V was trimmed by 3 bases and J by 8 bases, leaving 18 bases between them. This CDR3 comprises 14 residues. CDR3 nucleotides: TGCAGCGTTGACGGGACTGGGATAGAGGGTACGCAGTATTTT. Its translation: CSVDGTGIEGTQYF.

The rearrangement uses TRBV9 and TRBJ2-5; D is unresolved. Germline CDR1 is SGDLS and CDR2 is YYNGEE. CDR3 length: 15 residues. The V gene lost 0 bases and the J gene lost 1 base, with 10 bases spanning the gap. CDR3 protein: CASSVVGAPQETQYF. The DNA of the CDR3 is TGTGCCAGCAGCGTAGTTGGAGCCCCCCAAGAGACCCAGTACTTC.